This T cell receptor (beta chain) appears in the sequencing data of a study of blood T cell repertoires in COVID-19. The overall study: Researchers got acute and convalescent COVID-19 samples from the United States, Italy and Spain.

Assay used: immunoSEQ multiplex PCR; TCRdb lists only in-frame clones, some missing. The sample holds about 200,000 clones, 75% to 95% seen once. The length of the CDR3 is 12 residues. CDR1 and CDR2 from the germline V gene are MDHEN and SYDVKM. V gave up 6 bases and J gave up 8 bases, with 13 bases separating them. The count of this clone is one. This receptor was identified in a man in his fifties with acute or convalescent COVID-19. The V and J genes are TRBV28 and TRBJ1-2; D is ambiguous. Sequenced material: peripheral blood. The CDR3 nucleotides are TGTGCCAGCAGCCGCCTGGAGAGAGGCTACACCTTC. Translated: CASSRLERGYTF.